This is a list of T cell receptor beta chains from one sample in a study of T cell responses to AZD1222 COVID-19 vaccine. This table comes from immunoSEQ multiplex PCR, and its TCRdb copy is limited to in-frame clones, with some not included. The sample holds over 130,000 clones, over 75% seen once. The sample here was peripheral blood, taken 28 days after the second AZD1222 dose. These TCRs come from an adult who received the AZD1222 COVID-19 vaccine. The CDR3 runs from the conserved cysteine through the conserved F or W. The D gene is left open where the match is weak. Part of the rows lack a size; the others show once, few, many or a class for expanded clones.

TRBJ1-1 | TRBV25-1 | NA | TRBD1 | TGTGCCAGCAGTCGACAGGGGAACACTGAAGCTTTCTTT | CASSRQGNTEAFF
TRBJ2-1 | TRBV29-1 | NA | NA | TGCAGCGTTGAATCAAGACTCCGGTTCTCCTACAATGAGCAGTTCTTC | CSVESRLRFSYNEQFF
TRBJ2-3 | TRBV10-2 | NA | NA | TGCGCCCGCAGTGGGGGGTGGGTCCGCACAGATACGCAGTATTTT | CARSGGWVRTDTQYF
TRBJ2-7 | TRBV7-9 | NA | TRBD2 | TGTGCCAGCAGCAGCGGGAGGGCCTTGTTCGACGAGCAGTACTTC | CASSSGRALFDEQYF
TRBJ2-1 | TRBV30 | NA | TRBD2 | TGTGCCTGGAGGCTAGCGGGGATCTACAATGAGCAGTTCTTC | CAWRLAGIYNEQFF
TRBJ1-3 | TRBV5-1 | NA | TRBD1 | TGCGCCAGCAGCGACGGGACAGGGGCTGGAAACACCATATATTTT | CASSDGTGAGNTIYF
TRBJ2-5 | TRBV5-1 | NA | NA | TGCGCCAGCAGCGACCCGGGGACCCAAGAGACCCAGTACTTC | CASSDPGTQETQYF
TRBJ1-2 | TRBV27 | many | NA | TGTGCCAGCAGTTCGGACGGGGCGCACTATGGCTACACCTTC | CASSSDGAHYGYTF
TRBJ2-7 | TRBV7-9 | NA | TRBD1 | TGTGCCAGCAGCTTGGACAGGATTTTAATCTACGAGCAGTACTTC | CASSLDRILIYEQYF
TRBJ2-3 | TRBV7-2 | NA | TRBD2 | TGTGCCAGCAGCTTAGCGGGGTTAGCGGGAACCTCTTACCGCACAGATACGCAGTATTTT | CASSLAGLAGTSYRTDTQYF
TRBJ1-5 | TRBV24-1 | once | NA | TGTGCCACCAGTGCCCAATCCGGGACTAGCAATCAGCCCCAGCATTTT | CATSAQSGTSNQPQHF
TRBJ1-6 | TRBV5-1 | NA | TRBD1 | TGCGCCAGCAGCCCGGGACAGTCGATCCGGTCACCCCTCCACTTT | CASSPGQSIRSPLHF
TRBJ2-2 | TRBV11-2 | NA | NA | TGTGCCAGCAGCCAACAGGACTCTAACACCGGGGAGCTGTTTTTT | CASSQQDSNTGELFF
TRBJ2-7 | TRBV6-1 | NA | NA | TGTGCCAGCAGTGAAGTGGGGCGGGTGCCTAAGTTCTTC | CASSEVGRVPKFF
TRBJ1-2 | TRBV29-1 | NA | NA | TGCAGCGCCGAAGGTCGGAACTATGGCTACACCTTC | CSAEGRNYGYTF
TRBJ2-1 | TRBV6-5 | NA | TRBD1 | TGTGCCAGCAGTCCGACAGGGGACAATGAGCAGTTCTTC | CASSPTGDNEQFF
TRBJ2-1 | TRBV2 | once | NA | TGTGCCAGCAGTGTACCCCAGGGCCAGCTCTCCTACAATGAGCAGTTCTTC | CASSVPQGQLSYNEQFF
TRBJ1-3 | TRBV2 | NA | NA | TGTGCCAGTACGCGGACAGACTCTGGAAACACCATATATTTT | CASTRTDSGNTIYF
TRBJ1-1 | TRBV27 | NA | NA | TGTGCCAGCAGTTTAGCTGCCCAACCGAACACTGAAGCTTTCTTT | CASSLAAQPNTEAFF
TRBJ1-4 | TRBV4-1 | NA | NA | TGCGCCAGCAAACAGGGCGCGAGTCCTAATGAAAAACTGTTTTTT | CASKQGASPNEKLFF
TRBJ1-1 | TRBV29-1 | NA | NA | TGCAGCGTTCGGAGACGGAACACTGAAGCTTTCTTT | CSVRRRNTEAFF
TRBJ1-2 | TRBV5-1 | NA | NA | TGCGCCAGCAGCATAGATCAGTCCAGGCATGGCTACACCTTC | CASSIDQSRHGYTF
TRBJ1-6 | TRBV6-5 | NA | TRBD1 | TGTGCCAGCAGTTGGGAACAGGGGAATTCACCCCTCCACTTT | CASSWEQGNSPLHF
TRBJ2-1 | TRBV7-9 | NA | TRBD2 | TGTGCCAGTCTAGCGGGAGGCAGGTTAAATGAGCAGTTCTTC | CASLAGGRLNEQFF
TRBJ2-3 | TRBV29-1 | NA | TRBD2 | TGCAGCGTGCGGACTAGCGGGGTTAGCACAGATACGCAGTATTTT | CSVRTSGVSTDTQYF
TRBJ2-1 | TRBV12-5 | NA | NA | TGTGCTAGTGGTTTATCACAAGGGGGTTACAATGAGCAGTTCTTC | CASGLSQGGYNEQFF
TRBJ2-1 | TRBV10-1 | NA | NA | TGCGCCAGCAGTGAGTCCTCCGGGAGTGTAGCCTATGAGCAGTTCTTC | CASSESSGSVAYEQFF
TRBJ1-1 | TRBV3-1/TRBV3-2 | NA | NA | TGTGCCAGCAGCCTAGGGGGTTCCTTTATGAACACTGAAGCTTTCTTT | CASSLGGSFMNTEAFF
TRBJ2-1 | TRBV5-6 | NA | NA | TGTGCCAGCAGCTTGGGCCCGGGAGTAGGCTACAATGAGCAGTTCTTC | CASSLGPGVGYNEQFF
TRBJ1-6 | TRBV6-5 | NA | NA | TGTGCCAGCGGTTCACCCCAGGGCGTTGGTTCACCCCTCCACTTT | CASGSPQGVGSPLHF
TRBJ1-2 | TRBV7-8 | NA | TRBD1 | TGTGCCAGCAGCCCGAGGGACAGGGGGTATTCAGGCTACACCTTC | CASSPRDRGYSGYTF
TRBJ1-1 | TRBV29-1 | NA | TRBD1 | TGCAGCGTAGGATCACAGGGGGCGCGGGCTTTCTTT | CSVGSQGARAFF
TRBJ1-1 | TRBV13 | NA | NA | TGTGCCAGCAGCTACAAGGCAATGAGGGAGAATGAAGCTTTCTTT | CASSYKAMRENEAFF
TRBJ2-1 | TRBV5-1 | NA | TRBD1 | TGCGCCAGCAGCTTGGGTTGGACAGGAGACAATGAGCAGTTCTTC | CASSLGWTGDNEQFF
TRBJ1-3 | TRBV11-2 | NA | NA | TGTGCCAGCAGCCGAAGGAGCCAGGGCTCTGGAAACACCATATATTTT | CASSRRSQGSGNTIYF
TRBJ2-3 | TRBV5-1 | NA | TRBD2 | TGCGCCAGCAGCGTCGGACTAGCTTTGGGGGAAGATACGCAGTATTTT | CASSVGLALGEDTQYF
TRBJ1-2 | TRBV21-1 | once | NA | TGTGCCAGACCACCGGAGCTCGGGGCGTATGGCTACACCTTC | CARPPELGAYGYTF
TRBJ1-4 | TRBV6-5 | NA | TRBD1 | TGTGCCAGCAGTAGCCAGGGGGCCCCTAATGAAAAACTGTTTTTT | CASSSQGAPNEKLFF
TRBJ1-2 | TRBV20-1 | NA | NA | TGCAGTGCTCCTGGGGACTATGGCTACACCTTC | CSAPGDYGYTF
TRBJ1-2 | TRBV27 | once | NA | TGTGCCAGCAGTCCCCAGGGACACTATGGCTACACCTTC | CASSPQGHYGYTF
TRBJ1-3 | TRBV6-1 | NA | TRBD1 | TGTGCCAGCAGTGAGGGACAGGGTTTCTCCTCTGGAAACACCATATATTTT | CASSEGQGFSSGNTIYF
TRBJ1-4 | TRBV11-2 | NA | NA | TGTGCCAGCAGCCGGACAGTGAATGAAAAACTGTTTTTT | CASSRTVNEKLFF
TRBJ2-5 | TRBV19 | NA | TRBD1 | TGTGCCAGTAGTATCACAGGGGCGGAAGAGACCCAGTACTTC | CASSITGAEETQYF
TRBJ1-1 | TRBV19 | NA | TRBD1 | TGTGCCAGTAGTCCTCGGACAGGGAACACTGAAGCTTTCTTT | CASSPRTGNTEAFF
TRBJ1-3 | TRBV19 | NA | NA | TGTGCCAGCGACGGACTTCGGGGAGAGACTGGAAACACCATATATTTT | CASDGLRGETGNTIYF
TRBJ1-3 | TRBV12-3/TRBV12-4 | once | NA | TGTGCCAGCAGTTTGGACAACACCATATATTTT | CASSLDNTIYF
TRBJ2-7 | TRBV6-5 | few | NA | TGTGCCAGCAGCCGATCCGGGACATTCGATCGGGAGCAGTACTTC | CASSRSGTFDREQYF
TRBJ1-1 | TRBV25-1 | NA | TRBD1 | TGTGCCAGCAGCGTTGGACAGGGAAACACTGAAGCTTTCTTT | CASSVGQGNTEAFF
TRBJ2-3 | TRBV5-8 | NA | NA | TGTGCCAGCAGCCAGACTAGTCGTAGCGCAGATACGCAGTATTTT | CASSQTSRSADTQYF
TRBJ1-5 | TRBV12-5 | NA | NA | TGTGCTAGTGGTTTGATCGGGGGGGGTTTGGGCCAATTTGGCAATCAGCCCCAGCATTTT | CASGLIGGGLGQFGNQPQHF
TRBJ2-7 | TRBV3-1/TRBV3-2 | NA | TRBD2 | TGTGCCAGCAGCCAAGACGGCGTTGTTGAGCCGGGAGGGGGGCTCTCCTACGAGCAGTACTTC | CASSQDGVVEPGGGLSYEQYF
TRBJ2-7 | TRBV6-5 | once | NA | TGTGCCAGCAGTTCCCTGGCCGACGAGCAGTACTTC | CASSSLADEQYF
TRBJ1-2 | TRBV30 | NA | NA | TGTGCCTGGCGGGCCGGGGCAGTCTATGGCTACACCTTC | CAWRAGAVYGYTF